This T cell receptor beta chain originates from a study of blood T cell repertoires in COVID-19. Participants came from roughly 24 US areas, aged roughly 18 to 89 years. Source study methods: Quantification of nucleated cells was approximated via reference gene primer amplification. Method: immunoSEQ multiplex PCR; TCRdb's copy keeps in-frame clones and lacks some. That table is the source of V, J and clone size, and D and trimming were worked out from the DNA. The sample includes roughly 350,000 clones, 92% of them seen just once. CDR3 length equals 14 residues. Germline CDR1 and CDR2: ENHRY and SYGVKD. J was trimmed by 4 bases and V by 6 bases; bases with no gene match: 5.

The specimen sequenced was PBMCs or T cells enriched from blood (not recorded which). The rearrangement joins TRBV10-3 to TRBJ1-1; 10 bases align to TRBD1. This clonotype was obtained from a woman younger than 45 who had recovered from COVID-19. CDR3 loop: CAISRDRGRTEAFF. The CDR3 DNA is TGTGCCATCAGCCGGGACAGGGGACGCACTGAAGCTTTCTTT.